The rows below give T cell receptor beta chains drawn from one sample of a study of T cells in Graves' hyperthyroidism and ophthalmopathy. TCRdb re-derived calls from the multiplex PCR reads in MiXCR, one entry per CDR3 protein. The sample has roughly 750,000 distinct CDR3 sequences; 16% are singletons. Material for sequencing was blood. The origin of the receptors is a man younger than 30 with Graves' hyperthyroidism. Both conserved end residues are part of each CDR3. D genes are given only for firm matches. Size is stated for part of the rows, as once, few or many counts, or as a class when the clone is expanded.

size: NA; D: NA; V: TRBV5-1; J: TRBJ2-5; CDR3: CASSTRGYQETQYF; DNA: TGCGCCAGCAGCACCCGAGGATACCAAGAGACCCAGTACTTC
size: few; D: TRBD2; V: TRBV10-3; J: TRBJ2-1; CDR3: CAISAPGLAGANNEQFF; DNA: TGTGCCATCAGTGCACCGGGACTAGCGGGAGCTAACAATGAGCAGTTCTTC
size: many; D: TRBD1; V: TRBV9; J: TRBJ1-4; CDR3: CASSPRDRGEKLFF; DNA: TGTGCCAGCAGCCCGCGGGACAGGGGGGAAAAACTGTTTTTT
size: NA; D: NA; V: TRBV24-1; J: TRBJ2-1; CDR3: CATSETRELDEQFF; DNA: TGTGCCACCAGTGAGACCCGGGAGTTGGATGAGCAGTTCTTC
size: few; D: NA; V: TRBV4-3; J: TRBJ2-7; CDR3: CASSPLQGREQYF; DNA: TGCGCCAGCAGCCCACTGCAGGGCAGGGAGCAGTACTTC
size: NA; D: TRBD1; V: TRBV10-3; J: TRBJ2-7; CDR3: CAISGGTGGEEYF; DNA: TGTGCCATCAGTGGCGGGACAGGGGGCGAGGAGTACTTC
size: NA; D: NA; V: TRBV12-3/TRBV12-4; J: TRBJ2-1; CDR3: CASSLTQVSAYNEQFF; DNA: TGTGCCAGCAGTTTAACGCAGGTCTCGGCCTACAATGAGCAGTTCTTC
size: many; D: NA; V: TRBV24-1; J: TRBJ2-7; CDR3: CATSDQGVGEQYF; DNA: TGTGCCACCAGTGACCAAGGGGTGGGGGAGCAGTACTTC
size: few; D: NA; V: TRBV6-2/TRBV6-3; J: TRBJ2-1; CDR3: CASSLSLDNEQFF; DNA: TGTGCCAGCAGTCTATCCCTGGACAATGAGCAGTTCTTC
size: few; D: TRBD1; V: TRBV7-9; J: TRBJ1-5; CDR3: CASSSSGTGNQPQHF; DNA: TGTGCCAGCAGCTCCTCCGGGACAGGTAATCAGCCCCAGCATTTT
size: many; D: NA; V: TRBV12-3/TRBV12-4; J: TRBJ2-5; CDR3: CASSSGIVAGARGETQYF; DNA: TGTGCCAGCAGTTCGGGAATCGTTGCGGGGGCGCGGGGAGAGACCCAGTACTTC
size: NA; D: NA; V: TRBV6-1; J: TRBJ2-7; CDR3: CARSFYEQYF; DNA: TGTGCCAGAAGCTTCTACGAGCAGTACTTC
size: NA; D: NA; V: TRBV7-9; J: TRBJ2-1; CDR3: CASITEAQYNEQFF; DNA: TGTGCCAGCATCACCGAGGCCCAGTACAATGAGCAGTTCTTC
size: NA; D: NA; V: TRBV7-9; J: TRBJ1-1; CDR3: CASSYKGAVTEAFF; DNA: TGTGCCAGCAGCTATAAGGGAGCGGTCACTGAAGCTTTCTTT
size: NA; D: NA; V: TRBV7-3; J: TRBJ2-1; CDR3: CASSLYHRDNEQFF; DNA: TGTGCCAGCAGCTTATATCACAGGGACAATGAGCAGTTCTTC
size: NA; D: NA; V: TRBV30; J: TRBJ2-1; CDR3: CAWSPSTGILSNEQFF; DNA: TGTGCCTGGAGTCCGAGTACAGGGATCCTTAGCAATGAGCAGTTCTTC
size: NA; D: NA; V: TRBV12-3/TRBV12-4; J: TRBJ2-5; CDR3: CASSLADNQETQYF; DNA: TGTGCCAGCAGTTTAGCCGATAACCAAGAGACCCAGTACTTC
size: many; D: TRBD2; V: TRBV20-1; J: TRBJ2-3; CDR3: CSPQGGETDTQYF; DNA: TGCAGTCCTCAGGGAGGGGAAACAGATACGCAGTATTTT
size: many; D: TRBD2; V: TRBV3-1; J: TRBJ2-7; CDR3: CASSHVSGKNYEQYF; DNA: TGTGCCAGCAGCCACGTTAGCGGGAAAAACTACGAGCAGTACTTC
size: NA; D: TRBD1; V: TRBV30; J: TRBJ2-1; CDR3: CAWSVRTGTYNEQFF; DNA: TGTGCCTGGAGTGTACGGACAGGGACCTACAATGAGCAGTTCTTC
size: many; D: NA; V: TRBV28; J: TRBJ2-1; CDR3: CASSSPGTTFRNEQFF; DNA: TGTGCCAGCAGTTCCCCCGGGACCACCTTCCGGAATGAGCAGTTCTTC
size: many; D: NA; V: TRBV11-1; J: TRBJ2-7; CDR3: CASSLAGNGGYEQYF; DNA: TGTGCCAGCAGCTTAGCCGGGAACGGTGGCTACGAGCAGTACTTC
size: few; D: NA; V: TRBV7-9; J: TRBJ2-7; CDR3: CASSLGQTASDGQYF; DNA: TGTGCCAGCAGCTTAGGGCAAACGGCAAGCGACGGGCAGTACTTC
size: few; D: NA; V: TRBV9; J: TRBJ1-1; CDR3: CASSPGRSMPEAFF; DNA: TGTGCCAGCAGCCCGGGCCGCTCGATGCCTGAAGCTTTCTTT
size: NA; D: NA; V: TRBV5-1; J: TRBJ1-5; CDR3: CASSYTSGGNQPQHF; DNA: TGCGCCAGCAGCTATACATCAGGGGGCAATCAGCCCCAGCATTTT
size: few; D: NA; V: TRBV20-1; J: TRBJ2-7; CDR3: CSARPQTVYEQYF; DNA: TGCAGTGCTAGACCCCAGACAGTCTACGAGCAGTACTTC
size: few; D: NA; V: TRBV5-1; J: TRBJ2-3; CDR3: CASSSRLGTDTQYF; DNA: TGCGCCAGCAGCTCTAGGCTAGGCACAGATACGCAGTATTTT
size: NA; D: TRBD2; V: TRBV6-5; J: TRBJ2-3; CDR3: CASSYETSRDTQYF; DNA: TGTGCCAGCAGTTACGAGACTAGCAGAGATACGCAGTATTTT
size: many; D: TRBD1; V: TRBV27; J: TRBJ1-5; CDR3: CASSGTGTGVQPQHF; DNA: TGTGCCAGCAGTGGAACCGGGACAGGGGTTCAGCCCCAGCATTTT
size: NA; D: NA; V: TRBV7-9; J: TRBJ2-6; CDR3: CASSWSGPFNVPTF; DNA: TGTGCCAGCAGCTGGTCCGGGCCCTTCAACGTCCCGACTTTC
size: many; D: NA; V: TRBV6-4; J: TRBJ1-2; CDR3: CASSPTVSNYGYTF; DNA: TGTGCCAGCAGCCCCACAGTTTCTAACTATGGCTACACCTTC
size: NA; D: TRBD1; V: TRBV5-8; J: TRBJ2-1; CDR3: CASRFGTGSYNEQFF; DNA: TGTGCCAGCAGATTCGGGACAGGATCCTACAATGAGCAGTTCTTC
size: few; D: TRBD2; V: TRBV5-1; J: TRBJ2-3; CDR3: CASSSAGGIADTQYF; DNA: TGCGCCAGCAGCTCAGCGGGAGGGATTGCAGATACGCAGTATTTT
size: NA; D: NA; V: TRBV28; J: TRBJ1-5; CDR3: CASSLMGGSNQPQHF; DNA: TGTGCCAGCAGTCTTATGGGGGGGAGCAATCAGCCCCAGCATTTT
size: many; D: NA; V: TRBV4-2; J: TRBJ1-2; CDR3: CASSRAEIARGGYTF; DNA: TGTGCCAGCAGCCGAGCCGAAATCGCGAGGGGTGGCTACACCTTC
size: many; D: NA; V: TRBV7-9; J: TRBJ2-1; CDR3: CASSPPSINEQFF; DNA: TGTGCCAGCAGCCCCCCGTCGATCAATGAGCAGTTCTTC
size: once; D: NA; V: TRBV19; J: TRBJ2-3; CDR3: CASSRSDFPDTQYF; DNA: TGTGCCAGTAGTAGATCGGACTTCCCAGATACGCAGTATTTT
size: many; D: TRBD2; V: TRBV6-2/TRBV6-3; J: TRBJ2-3; CDR3: CASTSRLATSTDTQYF; DNA: TGTGCCAGCACCTCCCGACTAGCGACGAGCACAGATACGCAGTATTTT
size: NA; D: TRBD2; V: TRBV27; J: TRBJ2-2; CDR3: CASSFVAGASTGELFF; DNA: TGTGCCAGCAGTTTTGTAGCGGGAGCGAGTACCGGGGAGCTGTTTTTT
size: NA; D: TRBD1; V: TRBV6-1; J: TRBJ2-5; CDR3: CASRLGQGAKTQYF; DNA: TGTGCCAGCAGGCTGGGACAGGGGGCGAAGACCCAGTACTTC
size: NA; D: TRBD2; V: TRBV9; J: TRBJ2-3; CDR3: CASSATSGVTDTQYF; DNA: TGTGCCAGCAGCGCCACTAGCGGGGTCACAGATACGCAGTATTTT
size: few; D: TRBD1; V: TRBV20-1; J: TRBJ1-2; CDR3: CSASPGQANYGYTF; DNA: TGCAGTGCTAGTCCCGGACAGGCTAACTATGGCTACACCTTC
size: NA; D: NA; V: TRBV5-1; J: TRBJ2-2; CDR3: CASSLLAARNTGELFF; DNA: TGCGCCAGCAGCCTATTAGCGGCAAGGAACACCGGGGAGCTGTTTTTT
size: many; D: TRBD2; V: TRBV10-2; J: TRBJ2-7; CDR3: CAGSEGGLAGEQYF; DNA: TGCGCCGGCAGTGAGGGAGGACTAGCGGGCGAGCAGTACTTC
size: few; D: TRBD2; V: TRBV28; J: TRBJ2-7; CDR3: CASRAPPGGEQYF; DNA: TGTGCCAGCAGAGCCCCCCCGGGGGGCGAGCAGTACTTC
size: few; D: NA; V: TRBV20-1; J: TRBJ1-2; CDR3: CSVKDNLIYGYTF; DNA: TGCAGTGTCAAGGACAATCTTATCTATGGCTACACCTTC
size: many; D: NA; V: TRBV3-1; J: TRBJ1-1; CDR3: CASSQDFDSSQEAFF; DNA: TGTGCCAGCAGCCAAGATTTCGACAGCTCGCAAGAAGCTTTCTTT
size: many; D: NA; V: TRBV2; J: TRBJ2-2; CDR3: CASRRTRETGELFF; DNA: TGTGCCAGCAGGAGGACCAGGGAGACCGGGGAGCTGTTTTTT
size: NA; D: NA; V: TRBV15; J: TRBJ2-1; CDR3: CATSRLLTRYNEQFF; DNA: TGTGCCACCAGCAGACTTCTGACTCGTTACAATGAGCAGTTCTTC
size: NA; D: TRBD2; V: TRBV12-3/TRBV12-4; J: TRBJ2-1; CDR3: CASSKTSGGRDEQFF; DNA: TGTGCCAGCAGCAAGACTAGCGGGGGTAGAGATGAGCAGTTCTTC
size: few; D: NA; V: TRBV10-3; J: TRBJ2-2; CDR3: CAISEPGELFF; DNA: TGTGCCATCAGTGAGCCCGGGGAGCTGTTTTTT
size: few; D: NA; V: TRBV9; J: TRBJ1-4; CDR3: CASSASGYNEKLFF; DNA: TGTGCCAGCAGCGCCTCAGGGTATAATGAAAAACTGTTTTTT
size: many; D: NA; V: TRBV2; J: TRBJ1-4; CDR3: CASSEAGTRKLFF; DNA: TGTGCCAGCAGTGAAGCAGGGACACGAAAACTGTTTTTT